The sample holds many counts of the clone carrying this T cell receptor beta chain. Its antigen remains unidentified. Amplification of TCR beta CDR3 regions used RNA as the template. TCR CDR3 regions were first amplified by RT-PCR with HTBI primers. TCRdb passed the multiplex PCR reads through MiXCR, listing each CDR3 protein once. The table lists 500,000 to 600,000 distinct CDR3 sequences, 15% to 20% of them singletons. CDR1 and CDR2 (germline): MNHEY, SMNVEV (reference sequence). V lost 5 bases and J lost 4; bases outside the gene matches: 7. The CDR3 consists of 15 residues. This sample was taken from a study of T cells in Graves' hyperthyroidism and ophthalmopathy. Broader study findings: Model-based prediction identified ophthalmopathy a median roughly 6.1 months prior to its onset. In the analysis, a 13 V-J model separated ophthalmopathy from stable hyperthyroidism.

The sample was blood. The gene calls are TRBV27 and TRBJ2-3, with 9 bases fitting TRBD1. This clonotype was sampled from a middle-aged man with Graves' ophthalmopathy. CDR3 in amino acids: CASSILTGGADTQYF. Written as DNA, the CDR3 is TGTGCCAGCAGTATTCTGACAGGGGGGGCAGATACGCAGTATTTT.